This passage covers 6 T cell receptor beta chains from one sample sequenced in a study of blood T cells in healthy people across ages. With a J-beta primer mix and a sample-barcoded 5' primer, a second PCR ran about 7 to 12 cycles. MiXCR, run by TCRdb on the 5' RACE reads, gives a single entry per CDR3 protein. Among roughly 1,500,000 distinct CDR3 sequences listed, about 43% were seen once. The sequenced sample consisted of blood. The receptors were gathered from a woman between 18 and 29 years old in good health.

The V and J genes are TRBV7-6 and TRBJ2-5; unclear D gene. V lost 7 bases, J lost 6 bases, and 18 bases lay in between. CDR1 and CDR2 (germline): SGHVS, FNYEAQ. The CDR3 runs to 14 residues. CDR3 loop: CASIPGSKVKTQYF. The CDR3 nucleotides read TGTGCCAGCATCCCCGGGTCTAAGGTGAAGACCCAGTACTTC.

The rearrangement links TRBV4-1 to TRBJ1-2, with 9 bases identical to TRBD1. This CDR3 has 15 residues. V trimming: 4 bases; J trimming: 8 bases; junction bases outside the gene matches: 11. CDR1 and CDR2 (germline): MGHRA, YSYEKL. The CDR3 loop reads CASSPGGTGPYGYTF. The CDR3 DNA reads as TGCGCCAGCAGCCCGGGAGGGACAGGGCCCTACGGCTACACCTTC.

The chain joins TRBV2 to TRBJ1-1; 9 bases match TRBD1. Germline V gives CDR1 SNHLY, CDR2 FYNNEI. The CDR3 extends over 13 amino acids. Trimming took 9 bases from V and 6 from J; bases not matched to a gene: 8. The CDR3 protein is CASSGQGGAEAFF. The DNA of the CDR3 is TGTGCCAGTTCGGGACAGGGTGGGGCTGAAGCTTTCTTT.

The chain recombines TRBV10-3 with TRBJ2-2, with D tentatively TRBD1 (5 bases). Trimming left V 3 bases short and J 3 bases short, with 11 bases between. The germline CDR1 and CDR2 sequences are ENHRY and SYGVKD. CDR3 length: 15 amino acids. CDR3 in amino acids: CAISEAGKDTGELFF. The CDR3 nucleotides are TGTGCCATCAGTGAAGCAGGGAAGGACACCGGGGAGCTGTTTTTT.

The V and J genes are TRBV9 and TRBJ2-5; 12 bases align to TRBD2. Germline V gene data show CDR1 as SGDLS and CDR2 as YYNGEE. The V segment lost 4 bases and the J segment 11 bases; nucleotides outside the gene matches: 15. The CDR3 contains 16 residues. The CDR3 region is CASSPRWLAGGDEQYF. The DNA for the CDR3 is TGTGCCAGCAGCCCCCGGTGGCTAGCGGGAGGGGATGAGCAGTACTTC.

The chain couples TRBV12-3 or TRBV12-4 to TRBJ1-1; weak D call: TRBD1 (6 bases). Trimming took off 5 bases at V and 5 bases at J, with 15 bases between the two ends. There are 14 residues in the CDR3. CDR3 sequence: CASSQKRGNTEAFF. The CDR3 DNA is TGTGCCAGCAGTCAAAAGAGGGGGAATACTGAAGCTTTCTTT.